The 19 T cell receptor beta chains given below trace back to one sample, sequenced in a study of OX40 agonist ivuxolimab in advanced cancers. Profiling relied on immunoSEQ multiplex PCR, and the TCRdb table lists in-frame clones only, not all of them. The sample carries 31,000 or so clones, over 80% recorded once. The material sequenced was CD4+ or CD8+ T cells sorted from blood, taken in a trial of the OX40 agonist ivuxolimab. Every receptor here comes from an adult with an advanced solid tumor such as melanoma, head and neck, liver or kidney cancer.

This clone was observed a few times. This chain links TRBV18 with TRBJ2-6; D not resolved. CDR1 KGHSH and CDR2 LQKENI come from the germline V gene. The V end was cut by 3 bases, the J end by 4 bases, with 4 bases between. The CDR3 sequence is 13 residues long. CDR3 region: CASSPGGANVLTF. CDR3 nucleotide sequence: TGTGCCAGCTCACCGGGCGGGGCCAACGTCCTGACTTTC.

The CDR3 bases are TGTGCCAGCAGCCCTGACTCCTACAATGAGCAGTTCTTC. Protein product: CASSPDSYNEQFF. The chain has TRBV9 and TRBJ2-1; D gene uncertain. The CDR3 contains 13 residues. V was trimmed by 4 bases and J by 0 bases, leaving 5 bases between them. Germline-derived CDR1 and CDR2 are SGDLS and YYNGEE.

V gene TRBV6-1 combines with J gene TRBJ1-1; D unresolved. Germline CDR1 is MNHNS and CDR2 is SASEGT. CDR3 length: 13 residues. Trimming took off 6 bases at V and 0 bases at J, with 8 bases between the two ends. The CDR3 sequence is CASRGMMNTEAFF. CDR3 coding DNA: TGTGCCAGCAGAGGGATGATGAACACTGAAGCTTTCTTT.

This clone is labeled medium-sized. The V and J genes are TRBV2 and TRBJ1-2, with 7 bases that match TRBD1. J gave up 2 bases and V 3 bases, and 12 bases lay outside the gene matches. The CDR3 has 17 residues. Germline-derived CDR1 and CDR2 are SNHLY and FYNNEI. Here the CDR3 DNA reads TGTGCCAGCAGTGATGTTGAACAGGGGACGACCAACTATGGCTACACCTTC. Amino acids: CASSDVEQGTTNYGYTF.

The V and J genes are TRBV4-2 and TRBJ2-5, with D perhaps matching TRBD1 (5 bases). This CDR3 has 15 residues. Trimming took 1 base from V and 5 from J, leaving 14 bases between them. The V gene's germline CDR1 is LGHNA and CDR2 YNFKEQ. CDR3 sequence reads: CASSQGGGAAETQYF. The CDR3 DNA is TGTGCCAGCAGCCAAGGGGGTGGGGCCGCTGAGACCCAGTACTTC.

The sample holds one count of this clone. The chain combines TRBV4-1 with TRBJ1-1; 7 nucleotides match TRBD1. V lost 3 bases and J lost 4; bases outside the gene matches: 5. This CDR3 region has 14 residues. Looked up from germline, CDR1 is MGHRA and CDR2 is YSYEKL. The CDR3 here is CASSQANRGTEAFF. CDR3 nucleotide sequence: TGCGCCAGCAGCCAGGCCAACAGGGGCACTGAAGCTTTCTTT.

The CDR3 DNA reads TGTGCTAGTGGTTTGGTACAGGGGGAGGTGGAAGATACGCAGTATTTT. Amino acid sequence: CASGLVQGEVEDTQYF. This chain connects TRBV12-5 to TRBJ2-3; 8 bases align to TRBD1. Germline V gene sequence: CDR1 LGHNT, CDR2 FRNRAP. The CDR3 is 16 amino acids. V was pared by 0 bases and J by 5 bases, with 7 bases of the junction left unmatched.

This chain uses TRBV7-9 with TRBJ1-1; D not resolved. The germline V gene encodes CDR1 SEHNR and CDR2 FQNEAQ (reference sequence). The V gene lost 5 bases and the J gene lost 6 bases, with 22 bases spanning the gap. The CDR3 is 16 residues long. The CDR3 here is CASSLPVGTSVPEAFF. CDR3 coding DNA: TGTGCCAGCAGCCTTCCTGTGGGAACGAGTGTGCCTGAAGCTTTCTTT. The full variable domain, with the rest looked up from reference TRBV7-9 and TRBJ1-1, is DTGVSQNPRHKITKRGQNVTFRCDPISEHNRLYWYRQTLGQGPEFLTYFQNEAQLEKSRLLSDRFSAERPKGSFSTLEIQRTEQGDSAMYLCASSLPVGTSVPEAFFGQGTRLTVV.

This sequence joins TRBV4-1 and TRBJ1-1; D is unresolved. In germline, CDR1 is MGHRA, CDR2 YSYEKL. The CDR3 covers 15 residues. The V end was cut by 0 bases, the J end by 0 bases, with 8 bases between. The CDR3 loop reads CASSQETAMNTEAFF. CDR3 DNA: TGCGCCAGCAGCCAAGAAACAGCCATGAACACTGAAGCTTTCTTT.

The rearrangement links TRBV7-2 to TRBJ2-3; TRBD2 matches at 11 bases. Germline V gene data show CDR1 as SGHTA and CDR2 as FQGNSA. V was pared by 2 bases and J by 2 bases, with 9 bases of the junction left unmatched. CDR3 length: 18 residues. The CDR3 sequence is CASSLSVASGGITDTQYF. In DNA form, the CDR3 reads TGTGCCAGCAGCTTAAGCGTGGCTAGCGGGGGGATCACAGATACGCAGTATTTT.

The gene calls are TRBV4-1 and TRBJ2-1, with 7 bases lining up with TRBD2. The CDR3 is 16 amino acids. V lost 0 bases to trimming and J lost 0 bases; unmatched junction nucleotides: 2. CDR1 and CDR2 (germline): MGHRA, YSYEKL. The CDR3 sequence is CASSQEAGNSYNEQFF. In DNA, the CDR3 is TGCGCCAGCAGCCAAGAAGCGGGGAACTCCTACAATGAGCAGTTCTTC.

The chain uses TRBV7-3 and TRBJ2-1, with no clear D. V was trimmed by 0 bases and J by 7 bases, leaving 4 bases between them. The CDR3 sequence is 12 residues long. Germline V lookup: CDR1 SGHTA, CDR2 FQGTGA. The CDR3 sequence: CASSLTLNEQFF. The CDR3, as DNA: TGTGCCAGCAGCTTAACGTTAAATGAGCAGTTCTTC.

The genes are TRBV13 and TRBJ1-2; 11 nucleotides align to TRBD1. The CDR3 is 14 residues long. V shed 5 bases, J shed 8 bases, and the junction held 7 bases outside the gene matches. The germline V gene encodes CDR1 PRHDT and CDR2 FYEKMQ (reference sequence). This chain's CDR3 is CASSVDRGRRGYTF. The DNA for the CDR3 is TGTGCCAGCAGCGTGGACAGGGGGCGTCGGGGCTACACCTTC.

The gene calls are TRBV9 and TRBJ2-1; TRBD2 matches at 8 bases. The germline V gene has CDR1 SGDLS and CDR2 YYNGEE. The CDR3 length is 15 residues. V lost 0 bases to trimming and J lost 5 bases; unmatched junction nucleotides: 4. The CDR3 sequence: CASSVAGGPHNEQFF. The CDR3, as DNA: TGTGCCAGCAGCGTAGCGGGAGGGCCCCACAATGAGCAGTTCTTC.

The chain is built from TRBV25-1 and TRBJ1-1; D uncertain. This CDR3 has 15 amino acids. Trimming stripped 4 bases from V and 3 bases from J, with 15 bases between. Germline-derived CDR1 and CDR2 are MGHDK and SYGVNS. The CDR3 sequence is CASSGVLGLDTEAFF. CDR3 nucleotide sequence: TGTGCCAGCAGTGGGGTGTTGGGATTGGACACTGAAGCTTTCTTT.

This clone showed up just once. This CDR3 is CASSKGKGSLNNEQFF. CDR3 nucleotide sequence: TGTGCCAGCAGTAAGGGTAAAGGGTCTCTGAACAATGAGCAGTTCTTC. The rearrangement joins TRBV2 to TRBJ2-1; D call uncertain. The length of the CDR3 is 16 residues. The V and J ends lost 5 bases and 5 bases respectively, with 19 bases between them. Germline CDR1 and CDR2: SNHLY and FYNNEI.

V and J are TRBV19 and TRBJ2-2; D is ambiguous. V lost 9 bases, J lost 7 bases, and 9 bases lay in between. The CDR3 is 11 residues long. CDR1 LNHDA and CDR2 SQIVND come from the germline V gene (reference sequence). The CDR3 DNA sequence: TGTGCCAGCCTGGATGGCGGGGAGCTGTTTTTT. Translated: CASLDGGELFF.

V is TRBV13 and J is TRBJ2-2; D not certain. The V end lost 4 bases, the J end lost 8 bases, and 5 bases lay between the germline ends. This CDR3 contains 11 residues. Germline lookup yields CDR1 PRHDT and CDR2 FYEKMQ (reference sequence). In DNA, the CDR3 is TGTGCCAGCAGCTCAGCGGGGGAGCTGTTTTTT. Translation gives CASSSAGELFF. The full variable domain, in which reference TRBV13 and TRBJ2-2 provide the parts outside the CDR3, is AAGVIQSPRHLIKEKRETATLKCYPIPRHDTVYWYQQGPGQDPQFLISFYEKMQSDKGSIPDRFSAQQFSDYHSELNMSSLELGDSALYFCASSSAGELFFGEGSRLTVL.

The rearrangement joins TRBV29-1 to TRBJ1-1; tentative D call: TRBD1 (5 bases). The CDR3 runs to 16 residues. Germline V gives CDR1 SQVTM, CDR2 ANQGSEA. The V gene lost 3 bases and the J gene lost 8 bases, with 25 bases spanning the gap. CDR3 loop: CSVEGGEWRAGKEAFF. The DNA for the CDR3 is TGCAGCGTTGAGGGGGGAGAATGGAGGGCAGGGAAAGAAGCTTTCTTT.